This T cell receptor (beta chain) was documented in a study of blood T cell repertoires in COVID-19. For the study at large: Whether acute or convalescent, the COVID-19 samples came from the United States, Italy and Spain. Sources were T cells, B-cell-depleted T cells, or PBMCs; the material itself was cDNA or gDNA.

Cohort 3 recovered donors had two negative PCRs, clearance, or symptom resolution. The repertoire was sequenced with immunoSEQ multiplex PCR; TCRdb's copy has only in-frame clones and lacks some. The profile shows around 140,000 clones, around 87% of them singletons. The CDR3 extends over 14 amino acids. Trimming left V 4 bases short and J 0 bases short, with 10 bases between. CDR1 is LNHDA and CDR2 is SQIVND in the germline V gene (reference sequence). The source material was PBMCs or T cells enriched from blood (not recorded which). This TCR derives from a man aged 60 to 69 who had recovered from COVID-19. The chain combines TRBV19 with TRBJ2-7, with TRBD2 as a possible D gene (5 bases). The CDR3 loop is CASSRASGSYEQYF. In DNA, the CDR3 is TGTGCCAGTAGTAGGGCCAGCGGCTCCTACGAGCAGTACTTC.